The clone carrying this T cell receptor (beta chain) was observed at least ten times. This sample was included in a study of identical twins. TCRdb recomputed calls from the 5' RACE reads with MiXCR, one row per CDR3 protein. Altogether about 240,000 distinct CDR3 sequences are present, approximately 11% being singletons, with the ten largest covering under 4.5%. The sample was also linked to a second study, of yellow fever vaccine responses in identical twins.

The TCR sequence derives from a woman aged 18-30 years in good health. The material sequenced was memory (CD45RO+) T cells sorted from blood.

The CDR3 region has the DNA TGTGCCAGCAGTGAGGGGGGGGCGTCCTACGAGCAGTACTTC. Its protein is CASSEGGASYEQYF. The V call is TRBV27, the J call TRBJ2-7; a possible D gene is TRBD2 (7 bases). Per germline, CDR1 MNHEY and CDR2 SMNVEV (reference sequence). V lost 5 bases to trimming and J lost 1 base, with 12 bases between them. There are 14 residues in the CDR3.